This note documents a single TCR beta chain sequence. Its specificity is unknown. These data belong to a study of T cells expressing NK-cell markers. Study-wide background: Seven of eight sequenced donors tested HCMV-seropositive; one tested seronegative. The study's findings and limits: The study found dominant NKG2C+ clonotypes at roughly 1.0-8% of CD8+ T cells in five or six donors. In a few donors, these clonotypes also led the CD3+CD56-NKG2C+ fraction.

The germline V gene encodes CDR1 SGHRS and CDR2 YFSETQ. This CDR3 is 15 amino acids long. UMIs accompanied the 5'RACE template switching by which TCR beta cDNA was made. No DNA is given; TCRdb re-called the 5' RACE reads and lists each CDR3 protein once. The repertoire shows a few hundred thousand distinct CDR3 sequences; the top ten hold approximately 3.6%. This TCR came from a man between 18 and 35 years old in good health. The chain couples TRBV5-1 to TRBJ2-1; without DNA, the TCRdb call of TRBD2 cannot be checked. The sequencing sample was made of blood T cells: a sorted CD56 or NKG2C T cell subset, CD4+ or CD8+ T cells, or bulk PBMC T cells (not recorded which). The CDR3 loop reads CASSATPGTNNEQFF.